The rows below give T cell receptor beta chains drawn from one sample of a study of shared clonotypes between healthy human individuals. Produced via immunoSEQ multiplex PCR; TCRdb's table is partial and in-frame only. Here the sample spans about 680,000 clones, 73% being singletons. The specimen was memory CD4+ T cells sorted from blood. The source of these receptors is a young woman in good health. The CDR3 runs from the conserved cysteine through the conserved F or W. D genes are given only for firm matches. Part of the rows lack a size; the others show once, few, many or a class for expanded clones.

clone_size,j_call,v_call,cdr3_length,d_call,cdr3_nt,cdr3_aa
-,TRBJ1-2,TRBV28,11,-,TGTGCCAGCAGTGCGCCCTTTGGCTACACCTTC,CASSAPFGYTF
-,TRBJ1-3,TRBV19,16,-,TGTGCCAGTGGACCTCGGGGGGCTCGGGCTGGAAACACCATATATTTT,CASGPRGARAGNTIYF
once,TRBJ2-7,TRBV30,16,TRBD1,TGTGCCTGGAGCAGACAGGGGACCCGGACCTACTACGAGCAGTACTTC,CAWSRQGTRTYYEQYF
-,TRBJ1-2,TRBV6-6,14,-,TGTGCCAGCAGTCCTTACGGACAGCACTATGGCTACACCTTC,CASSPYGQHYGYTF
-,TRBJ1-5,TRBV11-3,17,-,TGTGCCAGCAGCTTAGATCACCCGGGCCCCGGAATATATCCCCAGCATTTT,CASSLDHPGPGIYPQHF
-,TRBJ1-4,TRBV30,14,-,TGTGCCTGGAGCCCGGCCAGGGGTATAGAAAAACTGTTTTTT,CAWSPARGIEKLFF
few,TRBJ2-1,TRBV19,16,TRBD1,TGTGCCAGTAGTACAGGGACAGACATATCCTACAATGAGCAGTTCTTC,CASSTGTDISYNEQFF
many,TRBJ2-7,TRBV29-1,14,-,TGCAGCGTGACGGGCCAAACAGACCTCGGAGAGCAGTACTTC,CSVTGQTDLGEQYF
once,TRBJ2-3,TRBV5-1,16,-,TGCGCCAGCAGCAATAGTCCGGACCCGCTGACAGATACGCAGTATTTT,CASSNSPDPLTDTQYF
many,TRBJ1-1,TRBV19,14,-,TGTGCCAGTAGCAACGGACGGACGAACACTGAAGCTTTCTTT,CASSNGRTNTEAFF
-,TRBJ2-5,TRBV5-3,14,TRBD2,TGTGCCAGAAGACTAGCGGGAGGTTTAGAGACCCAGTACTTC,CARRLAGGLETQYF
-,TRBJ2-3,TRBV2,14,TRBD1,TGTGCCAGCCGACGGACAGGGGGCGCTTATACGCAGTATTTT,CASRRTGGAYTQYF
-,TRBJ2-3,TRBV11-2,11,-,TGTGCCAGCAGCTCCGGGGATACGCAGTATTTT,CASSSGDTQYF
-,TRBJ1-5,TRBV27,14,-,TGTGCCAGCAGTTTAATGATGTCCAATCAGCCCCAGCATTTT,CASSLMMSNQPQHF
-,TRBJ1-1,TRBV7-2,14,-,TGTGCCAGCAGCTTATGGGCTATGGGAACTGAAGCTTTCTTT,CASSLWAMGTEAFF
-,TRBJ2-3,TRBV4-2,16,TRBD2,TGTGCCAGCAGCCAGAGGACTAGCGGGAGTACAGATACGCAGTATTTT,CASSQRTSGSTDTQYF
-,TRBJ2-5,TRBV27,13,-,TGTGCCAGCAGTGGATGGGACGTGGGGACCCAGTACTTC,CASSGWDVGTQYF
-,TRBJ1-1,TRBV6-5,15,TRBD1,TGTGCCAGCAGTACTGGGACAGGGAAGAACACTGAAGCTTTCTTT,CASSTGTGKNTEAFF
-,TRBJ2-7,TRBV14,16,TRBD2,TGTGCCAGCAGCGCTCCTTTGGGACTAGCGGATTACGAGCAGTACTTC,CASSAPLGLADYEQYF
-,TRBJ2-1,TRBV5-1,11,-,TGCGCCAGCAGCTCCTATGATGAGCAGTTCTTC,CASSSYDEQFF
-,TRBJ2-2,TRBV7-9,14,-,TGTGCCAGCAGCTTAAGCACGATCACCGGGGAGCTGTTTTTT,CASSLSTITGELFF
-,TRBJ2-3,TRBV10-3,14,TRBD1,TGTGCCATCAGTCAGGGGGCTAATACAGATACGCAGTATTTT,CAISQGANTDTQYF
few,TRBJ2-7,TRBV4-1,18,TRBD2,TGCGCCAGCAGCAAACGGGTATTAGCGGGAGAAGGAGAAACCGAGCAGTACTTC,CASSKRVLAGEGETEQYF
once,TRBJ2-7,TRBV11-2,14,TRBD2,TGTGCCAGCAGCTCCTGGGGACTAGCGGGACAGCAGTACTTC,CASSSWGLAGQQYF
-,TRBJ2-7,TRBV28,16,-,TGTGCCAGCAGTCAGCCTCCAGGGTTAAAATCCTACGAGCAGTACTTC,CASSQPPGLKSYEQYF
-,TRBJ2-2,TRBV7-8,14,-,TGTGCCAGCAGCTCAAACGGAAACACCGGGGAGCTGTTTTTT,CASSSNGNTGELFF
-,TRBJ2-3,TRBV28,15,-,TGTGCCAGCAGTTTAAGGGGCGGGAGCACAGATACGCAGTATTTT,CASSLRGGSTDTQYF
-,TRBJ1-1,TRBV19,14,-,TGTGCCAGTACTCACATAACAGTGAACACTGAAGCTTTCTTT,CASTHITVNTEAFF
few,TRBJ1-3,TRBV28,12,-,TGTGCCACCGACACCTCTGGAAACACCATATATTTT,CATDTSGNTIYF
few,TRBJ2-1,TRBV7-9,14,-,TGTGCCAGCGCTAGCGCACACCGAGAAAATGAGCAGTTCTTC,CASASAHRENEQFF
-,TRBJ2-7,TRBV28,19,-,TGTGCCAGCAGCCAACGCGAGCTACTATTCTTGATGCCGCACTACGAGCAGTACTTC,CASSQRELLFLMPHYEQYF
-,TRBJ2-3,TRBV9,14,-,TGTGCCAGCAGCCGCGCCGGGGGCACAGATACGCAGTATTTT,CASSRAGGTDTQYF
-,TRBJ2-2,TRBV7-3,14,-,TGTGCCAGCAGACTAACAGGGACAACCGGGGAGCTGTTTTTT,CASRLTGTTGELFF
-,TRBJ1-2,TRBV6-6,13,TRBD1,TGTGCCAGCAGGGCCGGGACAGCTAGGGGCTACACCTTC,CASRAGTARGYTF
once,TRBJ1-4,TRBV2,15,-,TGTGCCAGCAGCGTTCAAGGGGGGGAAGGTGAAAAACTGTTTTTT,CASSVQGGEGEKLFF
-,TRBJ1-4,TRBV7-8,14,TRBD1,TGTGCCAGCAGCTTAGACAGGGGTAATGAAAAACTGTTTTTT,CASSLDRGNEKLFF
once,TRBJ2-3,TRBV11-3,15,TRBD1,TGTGCCAGCAGCTTACAGGGGGCGACGGCAGATACGCAGTATTTT,CASSLQGATADTQYF
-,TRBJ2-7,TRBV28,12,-,TGTGCCAGCAGTCAACAGGGCCACGAGCAGTACTTC,CASSQQGHEQYF
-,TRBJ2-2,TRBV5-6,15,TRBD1,TGTGCCAGCAGCTGGGTGGGACAGGACACCGGGGAGCTGTTTTTT,CASSWVGQDTGELFF
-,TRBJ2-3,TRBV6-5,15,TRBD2,TGTGCCAGCAGTTACCCCAGCGGGAAAGGAGATACGCAGTATTTT,CASSYPSGKGDTQYF
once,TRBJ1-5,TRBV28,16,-,TGTGCCAGCAGCCCGAGAGACACGGAGTTTAATCAGCCCCAGCATTTT,CASSPRDTEFNQPQHF